The T cell receptor beta chain under discussion was sequenced for a study of cytomegalovirus exposure and HLA in healthy donors. The CDR3 totals 15 residues. Trimming took 0 bases from V and 9 from J, leaving 12 bases between them. Germline CDR1 and CDR2: SNHLY and FYNNEI. Using immunoSEQ multiplex PCR, the repertoire was profiled, and TCRdb retains in-frame clones only, with some absent. The sample comprises around 180,000 clones, more than 70% of which are singletons, and approximately 1.5% rests with the top ten. Sequencing was done on a sample of PBMCs. The chain recombines TRBV2 with TRBJ1-6; D ambiguous. The clonotype comes from a woman between 18 and 29 years old in good health and CMV-seronegative. The DNA of the CDR3 is TGTGCCAGCAGTGAAGCTCCCGGGTCTCTTTCACCCCTCCACTTT. It is translated as CASSEAPGSLSPLHF.